Each of the 29 T cell receptor beta chains below was sequenced from the same sample in a study of blood T cell repertoires in COVID-19. TCRdb keeps only in-frame clones here, not all; method: immunoSEQ multiplex PCR. In the table there are about 91,000 clones, just over 85% of which are singletons. The sequenced sample was peripheral blood. The origin of the receptors is a woman aged 70-85 years with acute or convalescent COVID-19.

J is TRBJ2-7 and V is TRBV2, with D possibly being TRBD1 (5 bases). Trimming shortened V by 6 bases and J by 6 bases, and 12 bases separated the two germline ends. Looked up from germline, CDR1 is SNHLY and CDR2 is FYNNEI. CDR3 length: 12 residues. CDR3 protein: CASRDQGFEQYF. The CDR3 nucleotides read TGTGCCAGCAGGGACCAGGGTTTCGAGCAGTACTTC.

The chain recombines TRBV14 with TRBJ2-2, with 11 bases that match TRBD2. Trimming took 3 bases from V and 5 from J; bases not matched to a gene: 11. Germline V CDR1 and CDR2: SGHDN, FVKESK. The CDR3 is 18 residues long. Here the CDR3 DNA reads TGTGCCAGCAGCCACTTGACTAGCGGGGCCCGGAGGACCGGGGAGCTGTTTTTT. This encodes CASSHLTSGARRTGELFF.

CDR3 DNA: TGTGCCAGCAGCTTATCAGCGACAGGGAGAGGGCAAGAGACCCAGTACTTC. It encodes CASSLSATGRGQETQYF. The chain couples TRBV7-3 to TRBJ2-5, with 7 bases lining up with TRBD1. Germline loops: CDR1 SGHTA, CDR2 FQGTGA. V lost 2 bases to trimming and J lost 2 bases; unmatched junction nucleotides: 11. The CDR3 consists of 17 residues.

The chain recombines TRBV4-1 with TRBJ1-6; D uncertain. Germline V gene data show CDR1 as MGHRA and CDR2 as YSYEKL. V was trimmed by 1 base and J by 7 bases, leaving 11 bases between them. There are 15 residues in the CDR3. In nucleotides, the CDR3 is TGCGCCAGCAGCCAAGGTGTCCAGGCAAATTCACCCCTCCACTTT. It yields the protein CASSQGVQANSPLHF.

This sequence joins TRBV18 and TRBJ1-1; no firm D call. The V and J ends lost 2 bases and 3 bases respectively, with 10 bases between them. The CDR3 length is 14 residues. From germline, CDR1 is KGHSH and CDR2 LQKENI. The CDR3 DNA is TGTGCCAGCTCACCATTAACCGGGGACACTGAAGCTTTCTTT. Translated, it gives CASSPLTGDTEAFF.

This chain uses TRBV20-1 with TRBJ1-2; D may be TRBD1 (6 bases). V dropped 2 bases and J dropped 12 bases, with 13 bases sitting between them. Germline-derived CDR1 and CDR2 are DFQATT and SNEGSKA (reference sequence). This CDR3 has 11 residues. CDR3 residues: CSARTQGGDTF. DNA of the CDR3: TGCAGTGCTAGAACACAGGGTGGGGACACCTTC.

The rearrangement joins TRBV28 to TRBJ1-2, with TRBD1 identical over 7 bases. V gave up 3 bases and J gave up 5 bases; unmatched junction bases: 6. The CDR3 spans 14 residues. Germline values: CDR1 MDHEN, CDR2 SYDVKM. CDR3 protein: CASSLTGLRYGYTF. In nucleotides, the CDR3 is TGTGCCAGCAGTTTGACAGGGTTGAGGTATGGCTACACCTTC.

This chain links TRBV30 with TRBJ1-4; D unresolved. The CDR3 covers 12 residues. The germline V gene encodes CDR1 GTSNPN and CDR2 SVGIG (reference sequence). The V end was cut by 2 bases, the J end by 8 bases, with 9 bases between. CDR3 region: CAWSPLSEKLFF. CDR3 bases: TGTGCCTGGAGTCCTCTTTCGGAAAAACTGTTTTTT.

The V and J genes are TRBV18 and TRBJ1-4, with 10 nucleotides matching TRBD1. V shed 4 bases and J 6 bases; nucleotides not matched to a gene: 2. The CDR3 is 14 amino acids. Germline V CDR1 and CDR2: KGHSH, LQKENI. CDR3 DNA sequence: TGTGCCAGCTCACGACAGGGGGCTGATGAAAAACTGTTTTTT. Protein sequence: CASSRQGADEKLFF.

This sequence joins TRBV15 and TRBJ2-3; 7 nucleotides align to TRBD1. The CDR3 covers 15 residues. CDR1 and CDR2 from the germline V gene are LNHNV and YYDKDF (reference sequence). With V trimmed by 1 base and J by 4 bases, 5 bases remained unmatched. The CDR3: CATSRGGTVADTQYF. CDR3 sequence (DNA): TGTGCCACCAGCAGAGGTGGGACAGTGGCAGATACGCAGTATTTT.

The gene calls are TRBV3-1 (or the pseudogene TRBV3-2) and TRBJ2-1; 11 bases fit TRBD2. With 2 bases clipped from V and 4 bases from J, the junction kept 4 bases outside the gene matches. The CDR3 is 16 amino acids. Germline-derived CDR1 and CDR2 are LGHDT and YNNKEL (reference sequence). CDR3 sequence (DNA): TGTGCCAGCAGCCAAACTAGCGGGGGTGGGTACAATGAGCAGTTCTTC. It specifies CASSQTSGGGYNEQFF.

The chain combines TRBV27 with TRBJ2-7; 7 bases map to TRBD1. The V gene end was trimmed by 4 bases and the J gene end by 1 base; junction bases not matched to a gene: 10. Germline V CDR1 and CDR2: MNHEY, SMNVEV (reference sequence). CDR3 length: 16 residues. The chain's CDR3 is CASSSRTGLISYEQYF. CDR3 DNA sequence: TGTGCCAGCAGTTCAAGGACAGGTCTTATATCCTACGAGCAGTACTTC.

This clone was counted only a few times. CDR3 amino acids: CASSSGASGLYEQYF. CDR3 coding DNA: TGTGCCAGCAGTTCCGGGGCTAGCGGACTTTACGAGCAGTACTTC. V is TRBV27 and J is TRBJ2-7; 7 positions match TRBD2. This CDR3 region has 15 residues. In germline, CDR1 is MNHEY, CDR2 SMNVEV (reference sequence). The V gene end was trimmed by 4 bases and the J gene end by 4 bases; junction bases not matched to a gene: 10.

The chain joins TRBV9 to TRBJ2-1; 7 nucleotides align to TRBD1. Unmatched junction bases numbered 5, after V lost 2 bases and J lost 0 bases. The CDR3 runs 16 residues. Germline V gene sequence: CDR1 SGDLS, CDR2 YYNGEE. The CDR3 bases are TGTGCCAGCAGCGTCGAAGGGGGCCGCTCCTACAATGAGCAGTTCTTC. This gives the protein CASSVEGGRSYNEQFF.

The gene calls are TRBV28 and TRBJ1-4, with no clear D. In germline, CDR1 is MDHEN, CDR2 SYDVKM. V lost 5 bases to trimming and J lost 8 bases, with 15 bases between them. The CDR3 runs to 14 residues. CDR3 sequence: CASSQSYASEKLFF. The DNA of the CDR3 is TGTGCCAGCAGTCAGTCCTATGCTAGCGAAAAACTGTTTTTT. The full variable domain, its missing parts supplied by reference TRBV28 and TRBJ1-4, is DVKVTQSSRYLVKRTGEKVFLECVQDMDHENMFWYRQDPGLGLRLIYFSYDVKMKEKGDIPEGYSVSREKKERFSLILESASTNQTSMYLCASSQSYASEKLFFGSGTQLSVL.

V and J are TRBV28 and TRBJ2-1; D might be TRBD2 (6 bases). V gave up 1 base and J gave up 7 bases, with 17 bases separating them. This CDR3 has 16 amino acids. Germline assignment: CDR1 MDHEN and CDR2 SYDVKM. CDR3 DNA: TGTGCCAGCAGTTTATCTGGCCTGGCGGGACGTAATGAGCAGTTCTTC. Amino acids: CASSLSGLAGRNEQFF.

The chain has TRBV10-1 and TRBJ1-1, with D perhaps TRBD1 (5 bases). The CDR3 loop spans 11 amino acids. Trimming took 6 bases from V and 6 from J, leaving 8 bases between them. Germline V gene data show CDR1 as WNHNN and CDR2 as SYGVQD (reference sequence). This CDR3 reads CASRMTAEAFF. CDR3 nucleotide sequence: TGCGCCAGCAGGATGACAGCTGAAGCTTTCTTT.

In nucleotides, the CDR3 is TGCAGCGCTGGGGGCTCCAATCAGCCCCAGCATTTT. Residues: CSAGGSNQPQHF. The rearrangement links TRBV29-1 to TRBJ1-5; possibly TRBD1 for D (6 bases). The germline gives CDR1 SQVTM, CDR2 ANQGSEA. V lost 7 bases and J 3 bases, leaving 10 bases between the germline ends. The CDR3 contains 12 residues.

This chain joins TRBV27 and TRBJ2-7, with a weak D call TRBD1 (6 bases). The V and J ends lost 0 bases and 4 bases respectively, with 13 bases between them. The CDR3 runs to 15 residues. Germline V gene lookup returns CDR1 MNHEY and CDR2 SMNVEV (reference sequence). CDR3 nucleotides: TGTGCCAGCAGTTTATCCCGTACCAGGGGATACGAGCAGTACTTC. Its translation: CASSLSRTRGYEQYF.

This clone has a handful of counts. The chain recombines TRBV10-1 with TRBJ2-7, with 8 bases matching TRBD1. Germline-derived CDR1 and CDR2 are WNHNN and SYGVQD (reference sequence). This CDR3 region has 14 residues. Trimming cost V 3 bases and J 3 bases; bases outside gene matches: 4. DNA of the CDR3: TGCGCCAGCAGTGATACCGGGACAGGCTACGAGCAGTACTTC. It encodes CASSDTGTGYEQYF.

Only a few counts were recorded for this clone. The genes are TRBV5-1 and TRBJ2-7, with a possible D match to TRBD1 (5 bases). CDR1 and CDR2 from the germline V gene are SGHRS and YFSETQ. With 1 base removed from V and 2 bases from J, the gap between germline ends came to 10 bases. This CDR3 comprises 14 residues. CDR3 sequence reads: CASSLTGFTYEQYF. CDR3 nucleotides: TGCGCCAGCAGCTTGACAGGTTTTACCTACGAGCAGTACTTC.

There are a few counts of this clone. The chain couples TRBV9 to TRBJ2-1, with 16 nucleotides matching TRBD2. The CDR3 has 16 residues. Trimming took 5 bases from V and 8 from J; bases not matched to a gene: 7. CDR1 SGDLS and CDR2 YYNGEE come from the germline V gene. In nucleotides, the CDR3 is TGTGCCAGCAGGGGACTAGCGGGAGGGCCATCCGATGAGCAGTTCTTC. It specifies CASRGLAGGPSDEQFF. Together with reference TRBV9 and TRBJ2-1, the CDR3 gives the full variable domain: DSGVTQTPKHLITATGQRVTLRCSPRSGDLSVYWYQQSLDQGLQFLIQYYNGEERAKGNILERFSAQQFPDLHSELNLSSLELGDSALYFCASRGLAGGPSDEQFFGPGTRLTVL.

The chain recombines TRBV19 with TRBJ2-3; D gene uncertain. The CDR3 is made up of 11 amino acids. V was clipped by 7 bases and J by 2 bases, with 4 bases between them. CDR1 is LNHDA and CDR2 is SQIVND in the germline V gene (reference sequence). The CDR3 here is CASTNTDTQYF. CDR3 sequence (DNA): TGTGCCAGTACTAACACAGATACGCAGTATTTT.

The chain employs TRBV3-1 (or the pseudogene TRBV3-2) and TRBJ1-4; possible D gene TRBD1, 6 bases. Looked up from germline, CDR1 is LGHDT and CDR2 is YNNKEL (reference sequence). This CDR3 spans 17 amino acids. Trimming shortened V by 2 bases and J by 7 bases, and 20 bases separated the two germline ends. The DNA of the CDR3 is TGTGCCAGCAGCCAACCGAGGGGGGGCGTGTTTGGTGAAAAACTGTTTTTT. Protein sequence: CASSQPRGGVFGEKLFF.

The chain uses TRBV24-1 and TRBJ2-7, with a possible D match to TRBD1 (6 bases). Trimming cost V 3 bases and J 3 bases, with 8 bases left between them. The CDR3 length is 13 residues. CDR1 and CDR2 (germline): KGHDR, SFDVKD. CDR3 in amino acids: CATSDPRGYEQYF. In nucleotides, the CDR3 is TGTGCCACCAGTGATCCCAGGGGCTACGAGCAGTACTTC.

The gene calls are TRBV4-1 and TRBJ2-1; D is perhaps TRBD1 (7 bases). CDR3 length equals 14 residues. Trimming shortened V by 8 bases and J by 3 bases, and 14 bases separated the two germline ends. Germline V gene lookup returns CDR1 MGHRA and CDR2 YSYEKL. The CDR3 DNA reads TGCGCCAGCCGACAGGGCGGGAACTACAATGAGCAGTTCTTC. This translates into CASRQGGNYNEQFF.

The CDR3, as DNA: TGCGCCAGCAGCTTGGTTTGGAGGACCACTTACAATGAGCAGTTCTTC. It codes for CASSLVWRTTYNEQFF. V gene TRBV5-1 combines with J gene TRBJ2-1; maybe TRBD2 (5 bases). V lost 0 bases and J 4 bases, leaving 14 bases between the germline ends. In germline, CDR1 is SGHRS, CDR2 YFSETQ. The CDR3 loop spans 16 amino acids.

This rearrangement joins TRBV2 to TRBJ2-5; D may be TRBD1 (7 bases). There are 15 residues in the CDR3. The ends were cut back, 2 bases at V and 5 bases at J, with 15 bases in the middle. Germline CDR1 is SNHLY and CDR2 is FYNNEI. CDR3 sequence: CASSEIRGRWETQYF. CDR3 nucleotide sequence: TGTGCCAGCAGTGAAATCAGGGGGAGGTGGGAGACCCAGTACTTC.

The chain is built from TRBV4-1 and TRBJ2-1; 9 nucleotides align to TRBD1. Germline CDR1 is MGHRA and CDR2 is YSYEKL. The CDR3 loop spans 16 amino acids. V shed 1 base and J 6 bases; nucleotides not matched to a gene: 7. CDR3 DNA: TGCGCCAGCAGCCAAGTCGTGGGACAGGGCGTCAATGAGCAGTTCTTC. Amino acids: CASSQVVGQGVNEQFF.